A selection of T cell receptor beta chains follows, all from one sample in a study of regulatory T cells in long-lasting Graves disease. TCRdb re-analysed the multiplex PCR reads in MiXCR, keeping a single row per CDR3 protein. The sample has 680,000 or so distinct CDR3 sequences, under 20% seen once. These same data were also listed under a study on T cells in Graves' hyperthyroidism and ophthalmopathy.

Specimen: peripheral blood mononuclear cells (PBMCs), collected at new diagnosis, from a patient treated with antithyroid drugs. These receptors were collected from a woman aged 30 to 39 with Graves disease. Each CDR3 is given with its conserved first and last residue. A D gene is named only where the DNA matches it firmly. Where a row states a size, it is once, few, many or the class of an expanded clone; other rows omit it.

d_call clone_size j_call v_call cdr3_nt cdr3_aa
- few TRBJ1-5 TRBV28 TGTGCCAGCAGTTTATTTGGGACACAGGCTTCGAATCAGCCCCAGCATTTT CASSLFGTQASNQPQHF
- many TRBJ2-5 TRBV9 TGTGCCAGCAGCGTAGTTGGGGAGGTAGAGACCCAGTACTTC CASSVVGEVETQYF
- many TRBJ2-3 TRBV11-2 TGTGCCAGCAGCTTAACCGTCGGCACAGATACGCAGTATTTT CASSLTVGTDTQYF
- few TRBJ2-7 TRBV3-1 TGTGCCAGCAGCCGACCCCCCGGGGACGAGCAGTACTTC CASSRPPGDEQYF
- - TRBJ2-3 TRBV27 TGTGCCAGCAGTCCTCGACTTGGCGGCACAGATACGCAGTATTTT CASSPRLGGTDTQYF
- few TRBJ2-7 TRBV5-1 TGCGCCAGCAGCGCCCGGGACCCGCGGGACGAGCAGTACTTC CASSARDPRDEQYF
- - TRBJ2-7 TRBV29-1 TGCAGCGTTGGGGGGGCAGGAGCCTACGAGCAGTACTTC CSVGGAGAYEQYF
- - TRBJ1-1 TRBV20-1 TGCAGTGCGACCAGGGAGATGAACACTGAAGCTTTCTTT CSATREMNTEAFF
- many TRBJ1-5 TRBV27 TGTGCCAGCAGTCGAGGGGGGGACAATCAGCCCCAGCATTTT CASSRGGDNQPQHF
- many TRBJ2-3 TRBV24-1 TGTGCCACCAGTGATCCGAGACACTCAGATACGCAGTATTTT CATSDPRHSDTQYF
TRBD1 - TRBJ2-2 TRBV5-1 TGCGCCAGCACCCCGACAGGGTCGAACACCGGGGAGCTGTTTTTT CASTPTGSNTGELFF
TRBD2 few TRBJ2-2 TRBV19 TGTGCCAGTAAAGGCGGGAGAACCGGGGAGCTGTTTTTT CASKGGRTGELFF
TRBD1 - TRBJ2-1 TRBV2 TGTGCCACCCCTAAAGACACAGGGGGTGGCTACAATGAGCAGTTCTTC CATPKDTGGGYNEQFF
- many TRBJ1-2 TRBV20-1 TGCAGTGCGGAGAAGGGTGGCTACACCTTC CSAEKGGYTF
- - TRBJ2-6 TRBV19 TGTGCCAGTAGTATAGGGGCTGGGGCCAACGTCCTGACTTTC CASSIGAGANVLTF
TRBD1 few TRBJ2-7 TRBV5-4 TGTGCCAGCAGCACTGGACAGGGAATGTACGAGCAGTACTTC CASSTGQGMYEQYF
TRBD2 - TRBJ2-3 TRBV27 TGTGCCTCCGGGACTAGCGGGAGGGCCTCAGATACGCAGTATTTT CASGTSGRASDTQYF
- - TRBJ2-3 TRBV5-1 TGCGCCAGCAGCTTGGAGGGGGGGCGTACAGATACGCAGTATTTT CASSLEGGRTDTQYF
TRBD2 many TRBJ2-5 TRBV2 TGTGCCAGCAGTGAAGCGCTTTTGGGACTAGCGGAAGAGACCCAGTACTTC CASSEALLGLAEETQYF
- many TRBJ1-5 TRBV3-1 TGTGCCAGCAGCCCTGGAACGTGGGGGAGCCAGCCCCAGCATTTT CASSPGTWGSQPQHF
- many TRBJ1-3 TRBV2 TGTGCCAGCAGTGATACATTAGGAAACACCATATATTTT CASSDTLGNTIYF
- - TRBJ1-1 TRBV29-1 TGCAGCGTTGAGGCCCTATTGCGGAACACTGAAGCTTTCTTT CSVEALLRNTEAFF
- few TRBJ2-7 TRBV7-2 TGTGCCAGCAGCTCGGGTTATATTTACTACGAGCAGTACTTC CASSSGYIYYEQYF
TRBD2 many TRBJ2-3 TRBV18 TGTGCCAGCTCACCACCTAGCGGGACCGATACGCAGTATTTT CASSPPSGTDTQYF
- - TRBJ1-6 TRBV19 TGTGCCAGTAGTACTGGAGGGAGTAGGTGGAATTCACCCCTCCACTTT CASSTGGSRWNSPLHF
TRBD2 - TRBJ2-7 TRBV7-2 TGTGCCAGCAGCTTAGAATGGCGGGAGGGGGGCGAGCAGTACTTC CASSLEWREGGEQYF
- - TRBJ2-7 TRBV27 TGTGCCAGCAGTCCCAGAGGGTTGGGCTACGAGCAGTACTTC CASSPRGLGYEQYF
- many TRBJ1-1 TRBV12-3/TRBV12-4 TGTGCCAGCACCAAGGGACGGGAGTTTGGTGAAGCTTTCTTT CASTKGREFGEAFF
- many TRBJ2-1 TRBV12-3/TRBV12-4 TGTGCCAGCTCCGAGAGCTCCTACAATGAGCAGTTCTTC CASSESSYNEQFF